This record concerns one T cell receptor (beta chain) sequence. The germline V gene has CDR1 MGHRA and CDR2 YSYEKL. The CDR3 totals 15 residues. V gave up 1 base and J gave up 5 bases; unmatched junction bases: 8. All donors were healthy HIV-negative adults lacking recent acute infections or vaccinations. Sequencing was performed with immunoSEQ multiplex PCR; in TCRdb, only in-frame clones are kept and a portion is missing. The sample records 2 million to 2.5 million clones, under 97% being singletons. The data derive from a study of shared clonotypes between healthy human individuals. The chain recombines TRBV4-1 with TRBJ2-7; 7 positions agree with TRBD1. Input material: naive CD4+ T cells sorted from blood. Subset denoted: CD45RA+ positively selected. The source of this sequence is a man aged 18 to 35 in good health. The CDR3 loop is CASSQVDRVPDEQYF. CDR3 in DNA: TGCGCCAGCAGCCAAGTTGACAGGGTGCCAGACGAGCAGTACTTC.